This TCR beta chain was sequenced for a study of OX40 agonist ivuxolimab in advanced cancers. Some clones are missing from TCRdb's copy, which holds only in-frame ones; the method was immunoSEQ multiplex PCR. The sample contains 77,000 or so clones, 60% to 80% of which appear only once. General study results and limits: Expanded peripheral T-cell antigen specificity went undetermined.

Trimming cost V 3 bases and J 7 bases, with 12 bases left between them. Germline values: CDR1 SGHTA, CDR2 FQGNSA. The CDR3 runs to 14 residues. As to this clone: The antigen is undetermined.

The chain joins TRBV7-2 to TRBJ2-2; D is ambiguous. This TCR derives from an adult with an advanced solid tumor such as melanoma, head and neck, liver or kidney cancer. Specimen: CD4+ or CD8+ T cells sorted from blood, collected in a trial of the OX40 agonist ivuxolimab. The CDR3, as DNA: TGTGCCAGCAGCTTTAACGAAGGGCTCGGGGAGCTGTTTTTT. This codes for CASSFNEGLGELFF.